The 9 T cell receptor beta chains below all came from one sample that was sequenced in a study of blood T cells in healthy people across ages. Next came a second PCR, run for about 7 to 12 cycles, which used a sample-barcoded 5' primer along with a J-beta primer mix. One entry per CDR3 protein, called by TCRdb with MiXCR from the 5' RACE reads. The sample carries fewer than 900,000 distinct CDR3 sequences, around 46% recorded once. Sequencing was carried out using blood. Every receptor here comes from a woman aged 55-70 years in good health.

This chain joins TRBV20-1 and TRBJ2-7; TRBD1 matches 9 bases. The ends lost 3 bases at V and 4 bases at J; junction bases unmatched: 7. The CDR3 extends over 14 amino acids. Germline V gene lookup returns CDR1 DFQATT and CDR2 SNEGSKA (reference sequence). The CDR3 nucleotides read TGCAGTGCTAGTTGGACAGGGGCGAATTACGAGCAGTACTTC. It codes for CSASWTGANYEQYF.

The rearrangement links TRBV11-3 to TRBJ1-1, with D tentatively TRBD1 (6 bases). The CDR3 loop spans 16 amino acids. The V and J ends lost 2 bases and 4 bases respectively, with 17 bases between them. Germline CDR1 reads SGHNT; CDR2 reads YENEEA. In nucleotides, the CDR3 is TGTGCCAGCAGCTTAAGGGCAGGGGTGATTTGCACTGAAGCTTTCTTT. This gives the protein CASSLRAGVICTEAFF.

The chain couples TRBV20-1 to TRBJ2-7; D not certain. In germline, CDR1 is DFQATT, CDR2 SNEGSKA (reference sequence). V was shortened by 2 bases and J by 3 bases, with 5 bases between the two germline ends. The CDR3 has 11 amino acids. The CDR3 DNA is TGCAGTGCTAGACTCTACTACGAGCAGTACTTC. This codes for CSARLYYEQYF.

CDR3: CASSQALDGEQFF. The CDR3 region has the DNA TGTGCCAGCAGCCAAGCCCTAGATGGTGAGCAGTTCTTC. J is TRBJ2-1 and V is TRBV14; D not certain. Trimming removed 1 base at V and 9 bases at J, with 10 bases between. Germline values: CDR1 SGHDN, CDR2 FVKESK. This CDR3 contains 13 residues.

The chain couples TRBV2 to TRBJ1-1; no reliable D call. Germline V gene data show CDR1 as SNHLY and CDR2 as FYNNEI. V lost 4 bases and J lost 8, with 8 bases in between. This CDR3 has 11 residues. CDR3 amino acids: CASSGHKEAFF. CDR3 in DNA: TGTGCCAGCAGTGGTCACAAAGAAGCTTTCTTT.

This clonotype was counted at least ten times. The rearrangement uses TRBV3-1 and TRBJ2-1, with 10 bases that match TRBD2. The CDR3 sequence is 16 residues long. Germline V gene data show CDR1 as LGHDT and CDR2 as YNNKEL (reference sequence). V trimming: 0 bases; J trimming: 8 bases; junction bases outside the gene matches: 7. This CDR3 is CASSQDGGLAPYEQFF. CDR3 DNA: TGTGCCAGCAGCCAAGACGGGGGACTAGCGCCATATGAGCAGTTCTTC.

V gene TRBV29-1 combines with J gene TRBJ1-1; tentatively, D is TRBD1 (6 bases). The ends were cut back, 3 bases at V and 5 bases at J, with 10 bases in the middle. Germline V gives CDR1 SQVTM, CDR2 ANQGSEA. The CDR3 runs 12 residues. DNA of the CDR3: TGCAGCGTTGAGCAAGGGGGAACTGAAGCTTTCTTT. Its protein is CSVEQGGTEAFF.

As for this clonotype: A much larger clone is a single base away; this may be a read error. This CDR3 reads CASSQSEQLQETQYF. The CDR3 DNA sequence: TGTGCCAGCAGCCAATCCGAACAGCTTCAAGAGACCCAGTACTTC. The chain links TRBV4-2 to TRBJ2-5; D is undetermined. The germline V gene has CDR1 LGHNA and CDR2 YNFKEQ. The CDR3 runs 15 residues. Between the trimmed V and J ends, which lost 2 bases and 2 bases, there was a span of 12 bases.

This chain uses TRBV7-6 with TRBJ2-1; TRBD1 matches at 10 bases. The CDR3 is 16 residues long. Germline assignment: CDR1 SGHVS and CDR2 FNYEAQ. J was trimmed by 4 bases and V by 5 bases; bases with no gene match: 8. CDR3 in DNA: TGTGCCAGCAGCAACCCCCGGGACAGGGGTTACAATGAGCAGTTCTTC. This encodes CASSNPRDRGYNEQFF.